The 29 T cell receptor beta chains below come from one sample, sequenced in a study of T-cell reconstitution after alpha-beta-depleted transplantation in children (TCRdb year 2016). The library was produced with PCR. Sequencing was carried out with an Illumina HiSeq 2500. To normalize quantification of the TCRbeta repertoire, the TCR libraries were built with molecular barcoding that relied on unique molecular identifiers. TCRdb itself trimmed the public reads at Q25 with fastp, ran MiXCR and retained productive beta chains. For every CDR3 protein sequence, its rows merge into one entry that carries the most common genes and DNA. In this sample the table shows fewer than 1 million distinct CDR3 sequences, roughly 15% of which occur a single time. Of the sample, about 4.6% falls within the top ten clones. The sample's treatment or condition label, decoded: allogeneic hematopoietic cell transplantation with graft depleted of TCRalphabeta T cells and CD19 B cells.

This specimen consisted of PBMCs, mostly from graft donor cells, obtained 360 days after TCRalphabeta/CD19-depleted stem cell transplant. These receptors all stem from a male patient younger than 18 who had a stem cell transplant for acute lymphoblastic leukemia, so the T cells may come from the graft donor.

This clonotype was found once. The rearrangement joins TRBV6-1 to TRBJ2-1; D may be TRBD2 (5 bases). The CDR3 totals 14 residues. Trimming removed 7 bases from V and 8 bases from J, with 18 bases in between. Germline CDR1 is MNHNS and CDR2 is SASEGT. Here the CDR3 reads CASMSVRGRDEQFF. Written as DNA, the CDR3 is TGTGCCAGCATGTCGGTCCGGGGAAGGGATGAGCAGTTCTTC.

This clonotype was observed many times. The rearrangement links TRBV27 to TRBJ2-7; D gene uncertain. This CDR3 is 14 amino acids long. V was shortened by 3 bases and J by 0 bases, with 9 bases between the two germline ends. Germline V gives CDR1 MNHEY, CDR2 SMNVEV (reference sequence). The CDR3 sequence is CASSLSRVSYEQYF. CDR3 bases: TGTGCCAGCAGTTTGTCGAGAGTCTCCTACGAGCAGTACTTC.

The chain is built from TRBV12-3 or TRBV12-4 and TRBJ2-3; 8 bases match TRBD2. The CDR3 runs to 16 residues. The J segment lost 1 base and the V segment lost 1 base, leaving 4 bases of the junction unmatched. The CDR3: CASSLDPGLGTDTQYF. The CDR3 DNA reads TGTGCCAGCAGTTTAGACCCGGGACTAGGCACAGATACGCAGTATTTT.

There are many counts of this clonotype. The V call is TRBV7-2, the J call TRBJ2-7; TRBD1 might be the D (5 bases). This CDR3 has 15 amino acids. From germline, CDR1 is SGHTA and CDR2 FQGNSA. V was pared by 5 bases and J by 0 bases, with 14 bases between. CDR3 region: CASSPRQTNSYEQYF. CDR3 coding DNA: TGTGCCAGCAGCCCTAGACAGACGAACTCCTACGAGCAGTACTTC.

This clonotype was picked up a small number of times. V is TRBV25-1 and J is TRBJ2-1; 16 bases match TRBD2. This CDR3 comprises 17 residues. V was pared by 3 bases and J by 6 bases, with 5 bases of the junction left unmatched. From germline, CDR1 is MGHDK and CDR2 SYGVNS. The CDR3: CASSDGTSGRAFNEQFF. The CDR3 DNA is TGTGCCAGCAGTGACGGGACTAGCGGGAGGGCCTTCAATGAGCAGTTCTTC.

This chain connects TRBV12-3 or TRBV12-4 to TRBJ1-1, with D unclear. The V end was cut by 8 bases, the J end by 5 bases, with 18 bases between. The CDR3 consists of 14 residues. The CDR3 is CASGLFRVQTEAFF. CDR3 bases: TGTGCCAGCGGGCTGTTTAGGGTACAGACTGAAGCTTTCTTT.

J is TRBJ2-5 and V is TRBV12-3 or TRBV12-4, with 8 bases that match TRBD2. The CDR3 has 15 residues. V trimming: 5 bases; J trimming: 5 bases; junction bases outside the gene matches: 10. CDR3 loop: CASSMERELGETQYF. CDR3 sequence (DNA): TGTGCCAGCAGTATGGAGCGGGAGCTAGGGGAGACCCAGTACTTC.

V gene TRBV5-1 combines with J gene TRBJ2-5; 7 bases agree with TRBD1. The V and J ends lost 1 base and 0 bases, in that order; junction bases with no gene match: 6. Per germline, CDR1 SGHRS and CDR2 YFSETQ. The CDR3 totals 16 residues. CDR3 in amino acids: CASSLPQGVDQETQYF. CDR3 sequence (DNA): TGCGCCAGCAGCTTGCCCCAGGGGGTAGACCAAGAGACCCAGTACTTC.

CDR3 coding DNA: TGTGCCAGCAGCTTAAACCTAGGGCTCTCTGGGGCCAACGTCCTGACTTTC. It is translated as CASSLNLGLSGANVLTF. This chain links TRBV7-3 with TRBJ2-6; D is ambiguous. This CDR3 region has 17 residues. Trimming left V 1 base short and J 0 bases short, with 10 bases between. Germline V CDR1 and CDR2: SGHTA, FQGTGA. The whole variable domain, remainder taken from reference TRBV7-3 and TRBJ2-6, is GAGVSQTPSNKVTEKGKYVELRCDPISGHTALYWYRQSLGQGPEFLIYFQGTGAADDSGLPNDRFFAVRPEGSVSTLKIQRTERGDSAVYLCASSLNLGLSGANVLTFGAGSRLTVL.

This clonotype was counted only a few times. J is TRBJ2-1 and V is TRBV2, with D possibly being TRBD2 (6 bases). Germline CDR1 reads SNHLY; CDR2 reads FYNNEI. V was pared by 2 bases and J by 2 bases, with 10 bases between. CDR3 size: 15 residues. CDR3 in DNA: TGTGCCAGCAGTGAAAGCGGGCCGCCCTACAATGAGCAGTTCTTC. This encodes CASSESGPPYNEQFF.

This clonotype showed up just a few times. The chain has TRBV27 and TRBJ2-1; D gene unclear. CDR1 and CDR2 (germline): MNHEY, SMNVEV (reference sequence). This CDR3 region has 16 residues. Trimming removed 0 bases at V and 1 base at J, with 10 bases between. This CDR3 reads CASSLSRGISYNEQFF. The CDR3 bases are TGTGCCAGCAGTTTATCGCGAGGAATTTCCTACAATGAGCAGTTCTTC.

The table lists this clonotype with many counts. The chain has TRBV12-3 or TRBV12-4 and TRBJ2-7; 7 bases match TRBD2. CDR3 length equals 14 residues. With V trimmed by 5 bases and J by 5 bases, 9 bases remained unmatched. DNA for the CDR3: TGTGCCAGCAGTGCCGAACGGGGGGTCAACGAGCAGTACTTC. This encodes CASSAERGVNEQYF.

The V gene is TRBV4-1, the J gene TRBJ2-1, with D possibly being TRBD2 (6 bases). The CDR3 is 16 amino acids. Trimming cost V 4 bases and J 0 bases, with 13 bases left between them. CDR1 and CDR2 (germline): MGHRA, YSYEKL. The CDR3 here is CASSLVDGSSYNEQFF. CDR3 DNA sequence: TGCGCCAGCAGCCTCGTAGACGGGAGCTCCTACAATGAGCAGTTCTTC.

This chain joins TRBV5-1 and TRBJ1-2; D gene ambiguous. The CDR3 is 12 amino acids. Trimming took off 3 bases at V and 4 bases at J, with 7 bases between the two ends. Germline CDR1 SGHRS, CDR2 YFSETQ. DNA for the CDR3: TGCGCCAGCAGCTCGGGATTCTATGGCTACACCTTC. This translates into CASSSGFYGYTF.

At least ten counts were recorded for this clonotype. The chain employs TRBV28 and TRBJ1-5; D remains ambiguous. Germline V gene data show CDR1 as MDHEN and CDR2 as SYDVKM. CDR3 size: 14 residues. Trimming removed 2 bases at V and 1 base at J, with 6 bases between. The CDR3 sequence is CASSLAVSNQPQHF. The CDR3 DNA is TGTGCCAGCAGTTTAGCAGTAAGCAATCAGCCCCAGCATTTT.

V usage is TRBV10-2 and J usage is TRBJ2-3, with a possible D match to TRBD1 (6 bases). Trimming took off 6 bases at V and 2 bases at J, with 15 bases between the two ends. Looked up from germline, CDR1 is WSHSY and CDR2 is SAAADI. The CDR3 extends over 15 amino acids. CDR3 nucleotide sequence: TGCGCCAGCAGCTGGCCGGGACATACCACAGATACGCAGTATTTT. Translation: CASSWPGHTTDTQYF.

CDR3 nucleotide sequence: TGTGCCAGCTCACTACTAGCGGGGCCTTCTGGGGCCAACGTCCTGACTTTC. This translates into CASSLLAGPSGANVLTF. This rearrangement joins TRBV18 to TRBJ2-6; TRBD2 aligns across 10 bases. Looked up from germline, CDR1 is KGHSH and CDR2 is LQKENI. This CDR3 is 17 amino acids long. Trimming at V came to 4 bases and at J to 1 base, leaving 4 bases not matched to a gene.

The rearrangement uses TRBV7-8 and TRBJ2-7, with D tentatively TRBD1 (6 bases). V gave up 1 base and J gave up 6 bases, with 16 bases separating them. Per germline, CDR1 SGHVS and CDR2 FQNEAQ. This CDR3 is built from 15 residues. In DNA form, the CDR3 reads TGTGCCAGCAGCTTAGTCACCAGGGGTGGAGGCGAGCAGTACTTC. This sequence encodes CASSLVTRGGGEQYF.

The V and J genes are TRBV28 and TRBJ1-1; possible D gene TRBD1, 5 bases. The CDR3 is 16 residues long. V was cut by 5 bases and J by 0 bases, with 16 bases left in between. In germline, CDR1 is MDHEN, CDR2 SYDVKM. The CDR3 nucleotides are TGTGCCAGCAGTACGGAGCCGGGGCCTTTGAACACTGAAGCTTTCTTT. Translation gives CASSTEPGPLNTEAFF.

A few counts support this clonotype. This chain connects TRBV25-1 to TRBJ2-1, with D possibly matching TRBD2 (7 bases). Trimming took 1 base from V and 5 from J, leaving 15 bases between them. The CDR3 is made up of 16 amino acids. Germline V lookup: CDR1 MGHDK, CDR2 SYGVNS. The CDR3 reads CASSEWFRGGHNEQFF. The DNA of the CDR3 is TGTGCCAGCAGTGAATGGTTCAGGGGAGGGCACAATGAGCAGTTCTTC.

The DNA of the CDR3 is TGTGCCAGCAGCCAAGTAGTCGGGGTACTAGTTCCCAATGAGCAGTTCTTC. It translates to CASSQVVGVLVPNEQFF. V and J are TRBV14 and TRBJ2-1; TRBD2 might be the D (5 bases). The CDR3 extends over 17 amino acids. In germline, CDR1 is SGHDN, CDR2 FVKESK. Trimming took 1 base from V and 6 from J, leaving 19 bases between them. The full variable domain, its missing parts supplied by reference TRBV14 and TRBJ2-1, is EAGVTQFPSHSVIEKGQTVTLRCDPISGHDNLYWYRRVMGKEIKFLLHFVKESKQDESGMPNNRFLAERTGGTYSTLKVQPAELEDSGVYFCASSQVVGVLVPNEQFFGPGTRLTVL.

This chain joins TRBV7-2 and TRBJ2-2; D may be TRBD2 (6 bases). There are 16 residues in the CDR3. Germline loops: CDR1 SGHTA, CDR2 FQGNSA. The ends were cut back, 1 base at V and 4 bases at J, with 13 bases in the middle. CDR3 residues: CASSLGFQEGTGELFF. In DNA, the CDR3 is TGTGCCAGCAGCTTAGGATTTCAGGAGGGCACCGGGGAGCTGTTTTTT.

The chain employs TRBV15 and TRBJ2-1, with 11 bases lining up with TRBD1. With V trimmed by 3 bases and J by 2 bases, 3 bases remained unmatched. Per the germline V gene, CDR1 is LNHNV and CDR2 is YYDKDF (reference sequence). The CDR3 extends over 16 amino acids. CDR3 sequence: CATSRGTGGAYNEQFF. The CDR3 region has the DNA TGTGCCACCAGCAGGGGGACAGGGGGAGCCTACAATGAGCAGTTCTTC.

This clonotype showed up just a few times. The chain couples TRBV4-1 to TRBJ2-7; 13 positions agree with TRBD2. V gave up 3 bases and J gave up 5 bases; unmatched junction bases: 13. The CDR3 is made up of 18 amino acids. Per germline, CDR1 MGHRA and CDR2 YSYEKL. CDR3 bases: TGCGCCAGCAGCCACGGACTAGCGGGAGTCCATTCCGTCCACGAGCAGTACTTC. This encodes CASSHGLAGVHSVHEQYF.

At least ten counts were recorded for this clonotype. This sequence joins TRBV4-1 and TRBJ2-7; 7 bases match TRBD1. The junction had 7 bases not matched to a gene; V was cut back by 4 bases and J by 4 bases. Germline V gene sequence: CDR1 MGHRA, CDR2 YSYEKL. This CDR3 spans 14 amino acids. The CDR3 here is CASSRPDRDYEQYF. In DNA, the CDR3 is TGCGCCAGCAGCCGGCCCGACAGGGATTACGAGCAGTACTTC.

This clonotype was counted a few times. CDR3 nucleotide sequence: TGTGCCAGTAGTTGGACAGGGGTTCAAGAGACCCAGTACTTC. Translated, it gives CASSWTGVQETQYF. The chain employs TRBV19 and TRBJ2-5, with TRBD1 matching 9 bases. Trimming cost V 5 bases and J 2 bases; bases outside gene matches: 3. This CDR3 is built from 14 residues. Germline V gene data show CDR1 as LNHDA and CDR2 as SQIVND (reference sequence).

The chain employs TRBV9 and TRBJ2-3; 7 bases are a match to TRBD2. From germline, CDR1 is SGDLS and CDR2 YYNGEE. V lost 0 bases and J lost 1; bases outside the gene matches: 14. CDR3 length equals 19 residues. The CDR3 bases are TGTGCCAGCAGCGTAGTTTCCCGGACTAGGAGCCACTGCACAGATACGCAGTATTTT. Protein product: CASSVVSRTRSHCTDTQYF.

CDR3 sequence reads: CASSSRAVQYF. The CDR3 nucleotides read TGTGCCAGCAGTTCCCGGGCAGTGCAGTACTTC. This chain uses TRBV12-3 or TRBV12-4 with TRBJ2-7; D not certain. The length of the CDR3 is 11 residues. Trimming stripped 4 bases from V and 9 bases from J, with 10 bases between.

This chain links TRBV5-6 with TRBJ2-7, with TRBD1 matching over 9 bases. Trimming cost V 7 bases and J 5 bases; bases outside gene matches: 13. Germline CDR1 SGHDT, CDR2 YYEEEE. This CDR3 has 15 amino acids. The chain's CDR3 is CASGPGTGYLHEQYF. CDR3 in DNA: TGTGCCAGCGGCCCCGGGACAGGGTATCTCCACGAGCAGTACTTC.